This T cell receptor beta chain is drawn from a study of blood T cell repertoires in COVID-19. Turning to the study itself: The origin of the acute and convalescent COVID-19 samples was the United States, Italy and Spain.

The count of this clone is one. The data were produced by immunoSEQ multiplex PCR, yet TCRdb's version contains in-frame clones alone and is incomplete. The table records 24,000 or so clones, 88% of them present only once. Germline loops: CDR1 SGHDT, CDR2 YYEEEE. This CDR3 region has 15 residues. Trimming took off 1 base at V and 3 bases at J, with 11 bases between the two ends. V and J are TRBV5-6 and TRBJ2-1, with D possibly TRBD2 on 5 matching bases. Input material: peripheral blood. The TCR comes from an older man in a cohort sampled during active COVID-19. This CDR3 is CASSLLTTGYNEQFF. For the CDR3, the DNA is TGTGCCAGCAGCTTGTTGACTACTGGCTACAATGAGCAGTTCTTC.